This T cell receptor (beta chain) was recorded in a study of T cell repertoires in cytomegalovirus infection. A single record per CDR3 protein comes from TCRdb applying MiXCR to the reads. Of 110,000 or so distinct CDR3 sequences in the sample, 30% were seen once. The V gene's germline CDR1 is LGHNT and CDR2 FRNRAP. V was trimmed by 1 base and J by 8 bases, leaving 14 bases between them. There are 14 residues in the CDR3. As regards this clonotype: The target antigen is unknown.

The sample in question was CD8+ T cells from cultured PBMCs, obtained from culture after CMV antigen stimulation. The V gene is TRBV12-5, the J gene TRBJ1-2; D gene uncertain. The TCR sequence derives from a human donor in good health (CMV status not recorded). Some clones in this sample may be carry-over from other donors' samples. In nucleotides, the CDR3 is TGTGCTAGTGGTTTGGGAACAGTGCCTCTGGGCTACACCTTC. Translating it yields CASGLGTVPLGYTF.